The TCR beta chain under discussion was sequenced for a study of shared clonotypes between healthy human individuals. Overall study results and limits: Incompleteness in sorted-subset sequencing, despite large depth, was shown by rarefaction.

Details on this clone: Its target is unknown.

TCRdb keeps only in-frame clones here, not all; method: immunoSEQ multiplex PCR. This table holds about 520,000 clones, 95% to 97% found once. Germline CDR1 and CDR2: SGHAT and FQNNGV. The CDR3 extends over 13 amino acids. Trimming shortened V by 5 bases and J by 4 bases, and 9 bases separated the two germline ends. The specimen sequenced was naive CD4+ T cells sorted from blood. Subset given: CD45RA+ positively selected. V is TRBV11-2 and J is TRBJ2-1, with D unresolved. The TCR originated in a woman aged 25 to 39 in good health. CDR3 DNA: TGTGCCAGCAGCGCCGACGAGTACAATGAGCAGTTCTTC. Its translation: CASSADEYNEQFF.